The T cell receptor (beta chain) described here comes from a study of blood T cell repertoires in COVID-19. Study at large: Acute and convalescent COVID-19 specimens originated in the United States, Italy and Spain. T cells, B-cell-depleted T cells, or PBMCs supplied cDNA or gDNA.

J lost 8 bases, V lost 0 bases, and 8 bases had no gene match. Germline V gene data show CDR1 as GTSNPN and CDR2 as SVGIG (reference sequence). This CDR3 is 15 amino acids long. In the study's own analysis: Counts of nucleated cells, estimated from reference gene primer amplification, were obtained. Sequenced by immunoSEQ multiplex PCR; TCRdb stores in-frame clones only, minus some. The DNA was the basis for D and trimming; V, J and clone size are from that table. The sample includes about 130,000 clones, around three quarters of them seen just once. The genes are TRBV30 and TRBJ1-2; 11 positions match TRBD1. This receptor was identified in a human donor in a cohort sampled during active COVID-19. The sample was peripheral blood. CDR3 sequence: CAWSVRLGTGGGYTF. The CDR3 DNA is TGTGCCTGGAGTGTACGATTGGGGACAGGGGGAGGCTACACCTTC.